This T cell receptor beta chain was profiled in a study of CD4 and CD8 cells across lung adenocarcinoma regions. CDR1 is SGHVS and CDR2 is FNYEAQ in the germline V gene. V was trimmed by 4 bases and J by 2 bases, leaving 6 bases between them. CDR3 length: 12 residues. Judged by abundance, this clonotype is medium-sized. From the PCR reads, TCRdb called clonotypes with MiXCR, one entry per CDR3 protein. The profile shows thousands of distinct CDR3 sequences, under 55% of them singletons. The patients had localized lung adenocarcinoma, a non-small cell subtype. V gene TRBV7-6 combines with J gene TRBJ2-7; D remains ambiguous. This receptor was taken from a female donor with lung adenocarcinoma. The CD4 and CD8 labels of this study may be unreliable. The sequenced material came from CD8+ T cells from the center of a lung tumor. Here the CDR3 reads CASSSGAYEQYF. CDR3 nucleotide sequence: TGTGCCAGCAGCTCCGGAGCCTACGAGCAGTACTTC. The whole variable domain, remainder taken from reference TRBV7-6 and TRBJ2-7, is GAGVSQSPRYKVTKRGQDVALRCDPISGHVSLYWYRQALGQGPEFLTYFNYEAQQDKSGLPNDRFSAERPEGSISTLTIQRTEQRDSAMYRCASSSGAYEQYFGPGTRLTVT.